This T cell receptor beta chain was captured by sequencing in a study of regulatory T cells in long-lasting Graves disease. This clonotype was observed many times. Time point indicated: newly diagnosed GD, antithyroid drugs for less than 3 months. Following extraction of RNA from PBMCs, that RNA was used to make the TCR library. J lost 7 bases, V lost 4 bases, and 15 bases had no gene match. The germline CDR1 and CDR2 sequences are SGHTA and FQGNSA. The CDR3 runs 16 residues. Library construction for TCR beta used iRepertoire HTBI primers and Arm-PCR of CDR3 regions. TCRdb re-derived calls from the multiplex PCR reads in MiXCR, one entry per CDR3 protein. The data show approximately 400,000 distinct CDR3 sequences, more than 12% seen once. These data were also filed under a second study, of T cells in Graves' hyperthyroidism and ophthalmopathy.

The sample in question was peripheral blood mononuclear cells (PBMCs), obtained at new diagnosis, from a patient treated with antithyroid drugs. The V call is TRBV7-2, the J call TRBJ1-1; 7 bases are shared with TRBD1. The sequence derives from a woman in her twenties or thirties with Graves disease. In nucleotides, the CDR3 is TGTGCCAGCAGCTCCTGGGGCGGGACAGCTCGTAATGAAGCTTTCTTT. Translation: CASSSWGGTARNEAFF.